The table lists the clone carrying this T cell receptor beta chain with a few counts. Its target is unknown. TCRdb independently ran MiXCR on the reads; one entry per CDR3 protein. The table lists about 500,000 distinct CDR3 sequences, roughly a third of them singletons, with about a sixth in the top ten. The sample originates from a study of T cell repertoires in cytomegalovirus infection. Unmatched junction bases numbered 8, after V lost 6 bases and J lost 13 bases. The germline V gene has CDR1 SGHTA and CDR2 FQGNSA. The CDR3 runs 13 residues. Findings and caveats of the study: Dominant in the ex vivo response were TCR beta clonotypes restricted by HLA-C and specific for CMV.

The sequences come from cultured PBMCs, collected from culture after CMV antigen stimulation. The chain combines TRBV7-2 with TRBJ2-6; TRBD2 matches 8 bases. The sequence derives from a human donor in good health (CMV status not recorded). Some clones in this sample may be carry-over from other donors' samples. The CDR3 DNA is TGTGCCAGCAGGCTATGGACTAGCAGGGTCCTGACTTTC. As protein: CASRLWTSRVLTF.